These 4 T cell receptor beta chains share one sample of origin, sequenced in a study of shared clonotypes between healthy human individuals. Only in-frame clones appear in the TCRdb table, and some are missing; sequencing was by immunoSEQ multiplex PCR. The sample shows 1 million to 1.2 million clones, roughly 80% of them seen only once. Sequenced input: memory CD4+ T cells from PBMCs. Noted subset: CD45RA-negative fraction. The receptors here all came from a young man in good health. Some clones in this sample may be carry-over from other donors' samples.

The chain links TRBV29-1 to TRBJ2-5, with D perhaps assigned TRBD1 or TRBD2 (5 bases each). Trimming took off 6 bases at V and 3 bases at J, with 11 bases between the two ends. The CDR3 covers 12 residues. Germline loops: CDR1 SQVTM, CDR2 ANQGSEA. The CDR3 loop is CSVVRGEETQYF. Here the CDR3 DNA reads TGCAGCGTAGTTCGAGGGGAAGAGACCCAGTACTTC.

The J gene is TRBJ1-1, the V gene TRBV5-1; the match to TRBD1 covers 7 bases. Germline V lookup: CDR1 SGHRS, CDR2 YFSETQ. Losses at the gene ends were 4 bases for V and 6 bases for J; bases not matched to a gene: 15. The CDR3 loop spans 16 amino acids. The chain's CDR3 is CASSGGPTGVGAEAFF. In nucleotides, the CDR3 is TGCGCCAGCAGCGGGGGACCTACAGGGGTCGGGGCTGAAGCTTTCTTT.

The chain links TRBV7-9 to TRBJ1-2; unclear D gene. The CDR3 consists of 13 residues. CDR1 and CDR2 (germline): SEHNR, FQNEAQ (reference sequence). V lost 0 bases and J lost 7, with 9 bases in between. DNA for the CDR3: TGTGCCAGCAGCTTAGCTCAGGTGGCTGGCTACACCTTC. Protein sequence: CASSLAQVAGYTF.

This chain connects TRBV7-2 to TRBJ2-1, with D perhaps TRBD2 (5 bases). CDR3 length: 16 residues. Deletions cut 2 bases from V and 2 bases from J, with 13 bases between. Germline loops: CDR1 SGHTA, CDR2 FQGNSA. CDR3 coding DNA: TGTGCCAGCAGCTTATCAGCGAGCGGAACCTACAATGAGCAGTTCTTC. It codes for CASSLSASGTYNEQFF.